Here is one T cell receptor beta chain with its context. This sample is part of a study of cytomegalovirus exposure and HLA in healthy donors. PCR used 60 Vbeta primers and 13 Jbeta primers. Assay used: immunoSEQ multiplex PCR; TCRdb lists only in-frame clones, some missing. The sample holds a few hundred thousand clones, about 80% seen once. CDR1 and CDR2 from the germline V gene are MNHEY and SMNVEV (reference sequence). CDR3 size: 14 residues. Trimming took off 6 bases at V and 0 bases at J, with 10 bases between the two ends. The sequencing sample was made of PBMCs. The clonotype originates from a man aged 35 to 55 in good health and CMV-seronegative. This chain joins TRBV27 and TRBJ2-3; D possibly corresponds to TRBD2 (5 bases). The CDR3 spells CASSQLESTDTQYF. CDR3 bases: TGTGCCAGCAGCCAACTAGAGAGCACAGATACGCAGTATTTT.